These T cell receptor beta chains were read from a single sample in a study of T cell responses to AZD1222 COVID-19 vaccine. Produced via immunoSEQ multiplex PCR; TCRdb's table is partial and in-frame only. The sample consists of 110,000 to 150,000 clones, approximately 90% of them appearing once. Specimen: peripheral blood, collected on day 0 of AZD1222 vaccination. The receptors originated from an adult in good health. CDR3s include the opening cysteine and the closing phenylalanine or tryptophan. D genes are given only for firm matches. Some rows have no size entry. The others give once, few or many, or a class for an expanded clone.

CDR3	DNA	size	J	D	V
CASSILGLGTGFYTEAFF	TGTGCCAGTAGTATACTGGGGCTTGGGACAGGGTTCTACACTGAAGCTTTCTTT	once	TRBJ1-1	TRBD1	TRBV19
CASSTTPGQSTYGYTF	TGTGCCAGCAGCACGACTCCGGGACAGAGTACCTATGGCTACACCTTC	-	TRBJ1-2	TRBD1	TRBV5-5
CASSLERTGGNWSGNTIYF	TGTGCCAGCAGCCTAGAGAGGACAGGGGGTAATTGGTCTGGAAACACCATATATTTT	-	TRBJ1-3	TRBD1	TRBV7-8
CASSQSFQGSQPQHF	TGCGCCAGCAGTCAATCTTTTCAGGGGAGTCAGCCCCAGCATTTT	-	TRBJ1-5	-	TRBV23-1
CASSNSNGNTIYF	TGTGCCAGCAGTAACAGCAATGGAAACACCATATATTTT	-	TRBJ1-3	-	TRBV6-5
CASSSGGTSSTNEKLFF	TGTGCCAGCAGCTCGGGGGGAACATCTTCAACTAATGAAAAACTGTTTTTT	-	TRBJ1-4	-	TRBV5-6
CASSVERRGEQYF	TGTGCCAGCAGCGTAGAGCGGAGGGGGGAGCAGTACTTC	-	TRBJ2-7	-	TRBV9
CASSQGKDHTGELFF	TGTGCCAGCAGCCAAGGAAAGGACCACACCGGGGAGCTGTTTTTT	few	TRBJ2-2	-	TRBV3-1/TRBV3-2
CASSSGLGTETQYF	TGTGCCAGCAGCTCGGGACTAGGGACGGAGACCCAGTACTTC	-	TRBJ2-5	TRBD2	TRBV11-2
CATSPGERNSTDTQYF	TGTGCCACCAGCCCGGGGGAGAGGAACAGCACAGATACGCAGTATTTT	-	TRBJ2-3	-	TRBV15
CASAMGSGKGQPQHF	TGTGCCAGCGCCATGGGATCCGGGAAAGGACAGCCCCAGCATTTT	-	TRBJ1-5	-	TRBV11-2
CAWSPPGQGFGDSPLHF	TGTGCCTGGAGTCCGCCGGGACAGGGTTTTGGGGATTCACCCCTCCACTTT	-	TRBJ1-6	TRBD1	TRBV30
CASSLDRDYGYTF	TGTGCCAGCAGCCTGGACAGGGACTATGGCTACACCTTC	-	TRBJ1-2	TRBD1	TRBV7-2
CASSLAPPRPTGNTIYF	TGTGCCAGCAGCTTAGCTCCGCCGAGACCCACTGGAAACACCATATATTTT	-	TRBJ1-3	-	TRBV7-2
CASSQGAGPTEKLFF	TGCGCCAGCAGCCAAGGTGCGGGCCCCACGGAAAAACTGTTTTTT	few	TRBJ1-4	-	TRBV4-3
CASSPTVPVDEQYF	TGTGCCAGCAGCCCGACCGTACCGGTCGACGAGCAGTACTTC	-	TRBJ2-7	-	TRBV7-8
CASSPGGGGQPQHF	TGTGCCAGCTCACCAGGGGGGGGAGGTCAGCCCCAGCATTTT	-	TRBJ1-5	-	TRBV18
CASSLEKAFF	TGTGCCAGCAGTTTAGAGAAGGCTTTCTTT	-	TRBJ1-1	-	TRBV28
CASSLEGIHGYTF	TGTGCCAGCAGCTTGGAAGGGATCCATGGCTACACCTTC	-	TRBJ1-2	-	TRBV7-9
CASSLEGTVYNQPQHF	TGTGCCAGCAGCTTAGAGGGGACAGTATACAATCAGCCCCAGCATTTT	-	TRBJ1-5	TRBD1	TRBV7-2
CSVFNEKLFF	TGCAGCGTCTTTAACGAAAAACTGTTTTTT	-	TRBJ1-4	-	TRBV29-1
CASSSLGLARYNEQFF	TGTGCCAGCAGCTCGTTAGGACTAGCGAGGTACAATGAGCAGTTCTTC	once	TRBJ2-1	TRBD2	TRBV7-9
CASSPSTGNNGELFF	TGTGCCAGCAGCCCCTCGACTGGGAACAACGGGGAGCTGTTTTTT	-	TRBJ2-2	-	TRBV11-2
CAISGRIPGRDGEQYF	TGTGCCATCAGTGGTCGCATCCCGGGCCGGGACGGGGAGCAGTACTTC	-	TRBJ2-7	-	TRBV10-3
CASSGLNTGELFF	TGTGCCAGCTCAGGTCTAAACACCGGGGAGCTGTTTTTT	once	TRBJ2-2	-	TRBV18
CASRAGGEGTGNTIYF	TGTGCCAGCAGGGCAGGGGGCGAAGGTACTGGAAACACCATATATTTT	-	TRBJ1-3	TRBD1	TRBV2
CASSRQGLSEQYF	TGTGCCAGCAGCCGACAGGGTCTGAGTGAGCAGTACTTC	-	TRBJ2-7	TRBD1	TRBV12-3/TRBV12-4
CASSLIGDTQYF	TGTGCCAGCAGCTTAATTGGGGATACGCAGTATTTT	-	TRBJ2-3	-	TRBV11-1
CASSERDTGELFF	TGCGCCAGCAGTGAGCGGGACACCGGGGAGCTGTTTTTT	-	TRBJ2-2	-	TRBV10-1
CASSSRGRPEAFF	TGCGCCAGCAGCTCTCGAGGGAGGCCTGAAGCTTTCTTT	-	TRBJ1-1	-	TRBV10-1
CATSRAGTGPNEQFF	TGTGCCACCAGCAGAGCTGGGACAGGGCCCAATGAGCAGTTCTTC	-	TRBJ2-1	TRBD1	TRBV15
CASSPSLGGAGELFF	TGTGCCAGCAGCCCTTCATTAGGGGGGGCCGGGGAGCTGTTTTTT	-	TRBJ2-2	-	TRBV7-2
CASSQDFTGHYGYTF	TGCGCCAGCAGCCAAGATTTCACAGGGCACTATGGCTACACCTTC	-	TRBJ1-2	-	TRBV4-3
CASSLWDRRKDTIYF	TGTGCCAGCAGCTTATGGGACCGTCGGAAGGACACCATATATTTT	-	TRBJ1-3	-	TRBV7-9
CANPWDFEQFF	TGCGCCAACCCCTGGGACTTTGAGCAGTTCTTC	-	TRBJ2-1	-	TRBV5-1
CASSLGHEQYF	TGTGCCAGCAGTTTAGGACACGAGCAGTACTTC	-	TRBJ2-7	-	TRBV27
CASSPLLTGINSPLHF	TGCGCCAGCAGTCCCCTCCTGACAGGGATTAATTCACCCCTCCACTTT	-	TRBJ1-6	TRBD1	TRBV23-1
CASSQEGGLAGTDTQYF	TGTGCCAGCAGCCAAGAGGGGGGACTAGCGGGAACAGATACGCAGTATTTT	-	TRBJ2-3	TRBD2	TRBV3-1/TRBV3-2
CASSEAGVTYGYTF	TGTGCCAGCAGTGAAGCGGGGGTGACCTATGGCTACACCTTC	once	TRBJ1-2	-	TRBV2
CASSLAGAGGTQYF	TGTGCCAGCAGCTTAGCCGGTGCAGGGGGTACGCAGTATTTT	-	TRBJ2-3	TRBD1	TRBV7-2
CASSFPGQGIKNIQYF	TGCGCCAGCAGCTTCCCTGGACAGGGGATCAAAAACATTCAGTACTTC	-	TRBJ2-4	TRBD1	TRBV5-1
CASSPGRPNTGELFF	TGTGCCAGCAGCCCCGGGCGCCCGAACACCGGGGAGCTGTTTTTT	-	TRBJ2-2	-	TRBV13
CASSPSNEQFF	TGTGCCAGCAGCCCCTCCAATGAGCAGTTCTTC	-	TRBJ2-1	-	TRBV7-2
CASSLEGVGYEQYF	TGTGCCAGCAGCTTGGAGGGAGTCGGCTACGAGCAGTACTTC	-	TRBJ2-7	-	TRBV5-4
CASSLGGNTGELFF	TGCGCCAGCAGCTTAGGCGGGAACACCGGGGAGCTGTTTTTT	-	TRBJ2-2	-	TRBV10-1
CASRPTGEGYYGYTF	TGTGCCAGCAGGCCGACAGGGGAGGGGTACTATGGCTACACCTTC	once	TRBJ1-2	TRBD1	TRBV28
CASSRNGFGSNQPQHF	TGTGCCAGCAGCCGAAATGGTTTTGGTAGCAATCAGCCCCAGCATTTT	-	TRBJ1-5	-	TRBV11-2